Below are 23 T cell receptor beta chains sequenced from a single sample in a study of cytomegalovirus exposure and HLA in healthy donors (dated by TCRdb to 2016 to 2017). Libraries were built with the immunoSEQ multiplex PCR assay. A mixture of 60 forward primers for TCR Vbeta segments and 13 reverse primers for TCR Jbeta segments was used in the multiplex PCR. The table was pulled from immuneACCESS by TCRdb, which kept in-frame rearrangements only. Such tables lose some clones; where checked, under half of the loss comes from unresolved V genes, and the rest has no known cause. Per the sample table, the count is approximately 37,000 clones. The ten largest clones take up around 8.9% of the sample. The sample taken for sequencing was PBMCs. The source of these receptors is a man aged 35 to 55 in good health and CMV-seropositive.

This chain connects TRBV5-4 to TRBJ2-7; TRBD2 matches 9 bases. Trimming at V came to 7 bases and at J to 4 bases, leaving 9 bases not matched to a gene. The CDR3 extends over 14 amino acids. Germline CDR1 and CDR2: SGHNT and YYREEE (reference sequence). CDR3: CASGYSGSRYEQYF. CDR3 nucleotide sequence: TGTGCCAGCGGCTATAGCGGGAGCCGGTACGAGCAGTACTTC.

The gene calls are TRBV7-9 and TRBJ2-5, with D perhaps matching TRBD2 (7 bases). Trimming left V 5 bases short and J 11 bases short, with 12 bases between. CDR1 SEHNR and CDR2 FQNEAQ come from the germline V gene (reference sequence). The CDR3 is made up of 11 amino acids. The chain's CDR3 is CASSEGGEQYF. The CDR3 nucleotides are TGTGCCAGCAGCGAAGGGGGGGAGCAGTACTTC. The whole variable domain, filled in from reference TRBV7-9 and TRBJ2-5, reads DTGVSQNPRHKITKRGQNVTFRCDPISEHNRLYWYRQTLGQGPEFLTYFQNEAQLEKSRLLSDRFSAERPKGSFSTLEIQRTEQGDSAMYLCASSEGGEQYFGPGTRLLVL.

The chain employs TRBV10-2 and TRBJ2-7; the match to TRBD2 covers 10 bases. Unmatched junction bases numbered 7, after V lost 2 bases and J lost 6 bases. Germline V gives CDR1 WSHSY, CDR2 SAAADI. The CDR3 is 15 amino acids. The CDR3 protein is CASSEVSGRALEQYF. The CDR3 DNA reads TGCGCCAGCAGTGAGGTGAGCGGGAGGGCCCTCGAGCAGTACTTC.

The rearrangement uses TRBV9 and TRBJ2-1; D is uncertain. Trimming removed 1 base at V and 8 bases at J, with 10 bases between. CDR1 SGDLS and CDR2 YYNGEE come from the germline V gene. This CDR3 region has 13 residues. The CDR3, as DNA: TGTGCCAGCAGCGTATCTCCGGCGGATGAGCAGTTCTTC. This encodes CASSVSPADEQFF.

The chain employs TRBV7-2 and TRBJ2-5; TRBD2 matches at 14 bases. Judging by the DNA end, TRBJ2-7 fits better; the J call may be wrong. Germline V lookup: CDR1 SGHTA, CDR2 FQGNSA. The CDR3 runs to 16 residues. CDR3 in DNA: TGTGCCAGCAGCTTAGTGGGGACTAGCGGGAGCCACGAGCAGTACTTC. This encodes CASSLVGTSGSHEQYF.

V gene TRBV27 combines with J gene TRBJ2-5, with TRBD2 identical over 12 bases. The CDR3 is made up of 14 amino acids. V lost 6 bases and J lost 11; bases outside the gene matches: 10. Per the germline V gene, CDR1 is MNHEY and CDR2 is SMNVEV (reference sequence). As DNA, the CDR3 is TGTGCCAGCAGGACCCTAGCGGGAGGGCCGGGGCAGTACTTC. This codes for CASRTLAGGPGQYF.

This chain links TRBV12-1 with TRBJ2-7; the table assigns TRBD1, which was not confirmed against the DNA. TRBV12-1 is shown as a pseudogene. The CDR3 is 11 residues long. CDR3 residues: CASSSSYEQYF. The CDR3 DNA is TGTGCCAGCAGCTCATCCTACGAGCAGTACTTC.

The chain combines TRBV19 with TRBJ2-4; possibly TRBD2 for D (6 bases). The V and J ends lost 4 bases and 0 bases respectively, with 10 bases between them. Germline V gives CDR1 LNHDA, CDR2 SQIVND (reference sequence). The CDR3 covers 15 residues. In nucleotides, the CDR3 is TGTGCCAGTAGTACCCCGGGACTAGCCAAAAACATTCAGTACTTC. It specifies CASSTPGLAKNIQYF.

V and J are TRBV7-2 and TRBJ1-4; 8 bases line up with TRBD1. Germline assignment: CDR1 SGHTA and CDR2 FQGNSA. After removal of 5 bases from V and 8 bases from J, the junction contained 13 bases not matched to a gene. This CDR3 has 16 residues. CDR3 sequence (DNA): TGTGCCAGCAGCCCGTACACAGGGGGGCAAGGAGAAAAACTGTTTTTT. It specifies CASSPYTGGQGEKLFF.

The chain combines TRBV6-4 with TRBJ2-1, with D maybe TRBD1 (6 bases). CDR3 length equals 15 residues. The V end lost 6 bases, the J end lost 3 bases, and 15 bases lay between the germline ends. Germline V gene data show CDR1 as MRHNA and CDR2 as SNTAGT. The CDR3 DNA reads as TGTGCCAGCAGAGCCTCGGACAGTTTCTACAATGAGCAGTTCTTC. Its protein is CASRASDSFYNEQFF.

The rearrangement uses TRBV5-3 and TRBJ1-5; TRBD1 is a possible D gene (5 bases). TRBV5-3 is flagged as an ORF with uncertain function. CDR3 length: 17 residues. V was cut by 0 bases and J by 7 bases, with 20 bases left in between. CDR3 nucleotide sequence: TGTGCCAGAAGCTTGGAGGGGTATGGGTCGGGCAGGCAGCCCCAGCATTTT. This codes for CARSLEGYGSGRQPQHF.

V and J are TRBV10-3 and TRBJ2-5; D might be TRBD1 or TRBD2, each matching 5 bases. The J call could be wrong; TRBJ2-7 is a better fit for the DNA end. This CDR3 has 13 amino acids. Germline lookup yields CDR1 ENHRY and CDR2 SYGVKD. The CDR3 sequence is CAIRGMGAYEQYF. In DNA, the CDR3 is TGTGCCATTCGAGGGATGGGGGCCTACGAGCAGTACTTC.

This sequence joins TRBV29-1 and TRBJ1-3; no clear D. This CDR3 has 15 residues. The V and J ends lost 0 bases and 0 bases respectively, with 9 bases between them. Looked up from germline, CDR1 is SQVTM and CDR2 is ANQGSEA. The CDR3: CSVEDSGSSGNTIYF. The CDR3 DNA follows: TGCAGCGTTGAAGATTCGGGTTCCTCTGGAAACACCATATATTTT.

The CDR3 DNA reads TGTGCCAGCAGCACGGGGGGAGGGCAGCCCCAGCATTTT. Its translation is CASSTGGGQPQHF. The J gene is TRBJ1-5, the V gene TRBV7-9, with a tentative D call TRBD1 (5 bases). This CDR3 is built from 13 residues. Trimming stripped 5 bases from V and 7 bases from J, with 12 bases between. Germline lookup yields CDR1 SEHNR and CDR2 FQNEAQ (reference sequence). The whole variable domain, filled in from reference TRBV7-9 and TRBJ1-5, reads DTGVSQNPRHKITKRGQNVTFRCDPISEHNRLYWYRQTLGQGPEFLTYFQNEAQLEKSRLLSDRFSAERPKGSFSTLEIQRTEQGDSAMYLCASSTGGGQPQHFGDGTRLSIL.

CDR3: CASRPTMVEKLFF. Here the CDR3 DNA reads TGCGCCAGCAGGCCTACTATGGTCGAAAAACTGTTTTTT. V is TRBV5-1 and J is TRBJ1-4; D remains unclear. This CDR3 has 13 residues. Germline V CDR1 and CDR2: SGHRS, YFSETQ. V was clipped by 5 bases and J by 8 bases, with 13 bases between them.

J is TRBJ1-2 and V is TRBV7-8; 7 nucleotides agree with TRBD1. This CDR3 contains 20 residues. Trimming took 2 bases from V and 0 from J; bases not matched to a gene: 18. From germline, CDR1 is SGHVS and CDR2 FQNEAQ. The CDR3 coding sequence is TGTGCCAGCAGCTTAAGGGGAGTCGAGGGCCAGGGGGAAGCTAACTATGGCTACACCTTC. Residues: CASSLRGVEGQGEANYGYTF.

The chain employs TRBV27 and TRBJ2-7; 10 bases line up with TRBD1. The germline gives CDR1 MNHEY, CDR2 SMNVEV (reference sequence). V trimming: 3 bases; J trimming: 5 bases; junction bases outside the gene matches: 4. This CDR3 has 14 residues. The CDR3 DNA reads as TGTGCCAGCAGTTTTAGGGACAGGGGCCACGAGCAGTACTTC. As protein: CASSFRDRGHEQYF.

The chain couples TRBV13 to TRBJ2-7, with D possibly being TRBD1 (6 bases). There are 14 residues in the CDR3. Trimming took 0 bases from V and 6 from J, leaving 12 bases between them. Germline V CDR1 and CDR2: PRHDT, FYEKMQ (reference sequence). The CDR3 protein is CASSLGQGRREQYF. Written as DNA, the CDR3 is TGTGCCAGCAGCTTAGGGCAGGGGCGGCGCGAGCAGTACTTC.

The CDR3 nucleotides read TGTGCCTGGAGTGTACGAGGCAGAAAGAACACTGAAGCTTTCTTT. It codes for CAWSVRGRKNTEAFF. The chain recombines TRBV30 with TRBJ1-1; D uncertain. CDR1 and CDR2 from the germline V gene are GTSNPN and SVGIG (reference sequence). The CDR3 runs 15 residues. The V gene lost 0 bases and the J gene lost 1 base, with 12 bases spanning the gap.

The chain is built from TRBV5-1 and TRBJ2-3; perhaps TRBD2 as D (5 bases). Per germline, CDR1 SGHRS and CDR2 YFSETQ. The V and J ends lost 0 bases and 3 bases respectively, with 14 bases between them. The CDR3 loop spans 16 amino acids. The CDR3 sequence: CASSLEEGPGTDTQYF. Written as DNA, the CDR3 is TGCGCCAGCAGCTTGGAGGAAGGGCCGGGAACAGATACGCAGTATTTT.

The rearrangement joins TRBV5-4 to TRBJ2-1, with 9 bases aligning to TRBD2. V lost 4 bases and J lost 7; bases outside the gene matches: 9. Germline loops: CDR1 SGHNT, CDR2 YYREEE (reference sequence). The CDR3 has 15 amino acids. The CDR3 DNA reads as TGTGCCAGCAGCCTTAGCGGGAGTGGGGGGAATGAGCAGTTCTTC. It codes for CASSLSGSGGNEQFF.

The gene calls are TRBV30 and TRBJ1-1; D might be TRBD1 (5 bases). Trimming cost V 2 bases and J 1 base, with 17 bases left between them. Germline CDR1 GTSNPN, CDR2 SVGIG (reference sequence). CDR3 length: 16 amino acids. The CDR3 loop is CAWSRGRSLGNTEAFF. In DNA, the CDR3 is TGTGCCTGGAGTAGGGGTAGATCATTGGGGAACACTGAAGCTTTCTTT.

This rearrangement joins TRBV29-1 to TRBJ2-7; 7 bases match TRBD1. This CDR3 is built from 12 residues. With 7 bases clipped from V and 5 bases from J, the junction kept 8 bases outside the gene matches. Germline CDR1 reads SQVTM; CDR2 reads ANQGSEA. The chain's CDR3 is CSARTGVNEQYF. The CDR3 DNA reads TGCAGCGCCAGAACAGGGGTAAACGAGCAGTACTTC.